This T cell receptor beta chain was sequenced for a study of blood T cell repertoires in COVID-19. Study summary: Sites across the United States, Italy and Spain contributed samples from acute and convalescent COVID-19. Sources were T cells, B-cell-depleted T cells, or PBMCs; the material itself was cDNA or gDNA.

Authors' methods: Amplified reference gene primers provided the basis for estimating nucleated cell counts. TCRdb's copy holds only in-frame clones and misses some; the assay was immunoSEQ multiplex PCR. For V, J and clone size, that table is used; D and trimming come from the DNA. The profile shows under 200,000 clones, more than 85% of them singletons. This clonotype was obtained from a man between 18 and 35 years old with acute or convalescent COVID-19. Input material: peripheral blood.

CDR3 amino acids: CSAGQGSNQPQHF. CDR3 coding DNA: TGCAGCGCTGGACAGGGTAGTAATCAGCCCCAGCATTTT. V is TRBV29-1 and J is TRBJ1-5; 8 bases line up with TRBD1. CDR1 is SQVTM and CDR2 is ANQGSEA in the germline V gene. The length of the CDR3 is 13 residues. The J segment lost 4 bases and the V segment lost 7 bases, leaving 6 bases of the junction unmatched. Full variable domain (rest looked up from reference TRBV29-1 and TRBJ1-5): SAVISQKPSRDICQRGTSLTIQCQVDSQVTMMFWYRQQPGQSLTLIATANQGSEATYESGFVIDKFPISRPNLTFSTLTVSNMSPEDSSIYLCSAGQGSNQPQHFGDGTRLSIL.